This T cell receptor beta chain was identified during a study of blood T cells in healthy people across ages. Points from the study as a whole: With unsorted PBMCs, a conclusive comparison of naive versus antigen-experienced cells was not possible.

About this clonotype itself: Its antigen is unknown.

A second PCR, run for about 7 to 12 cycles, used a sample-barcoded 5' primer plus a J-beta primer mix. TCRdb analysed the 5' RACE reads with MiXCR anew, one entry per CDR3 protein. Here the sample spans some 900,000 distinct CDR3 sequences, about 48% being singletons. V lost 6 bases and J lost 10; bases outside the gene matches: 11. There are 15 residues in the CDR3. Germline assignment: CDR1 MNHEY and CDR2 SVGAGI. The sequenced sample was blood. The chain couples TRBV6-5 to TRBJ1-6, with 8 positions matching TRBD1. This clonotype was sampled from a man younger than 40 in good health. As DNA, the CDR3 is TGTGCCAGCAGATACGGGCGGACAGGGCACTCACCCCTCCACTTT. It encodes CASRYGRTGHSPLHF.